Below, 10 T cell receptor beta chains from the same sample are listed, as sequenced in a study of blood T cells in healthy people across ages. Using a J-beta primer mix together with a sample-barcoded 5' primer, a second PCR was run for about 6 to 11 cycles. Using its own MiXCR run on the 5' RACE reads, TCRdb lists one record per CDR3 protein. This table has 950,000 to 1,200,000 distinct CDR3 sequences, about two fifths appearing once. The sequenced sample was blood. All receptors derive from a man aged 18 to 30 in good health.

The J gene is TRBJ2-3, the V gene TRBV7-8, with 10 bases identical to TRBD2. Trimming removed 5 bases from V and 0 bases from J; junction bases left unmatched: 5. The CDR3 sequence is 16 residues long. CDR1 and CDR2 from the germline V gene are SGHVS and FQNEAQ. The CDR3 sequence is CASSPSGGASTDTQYF. In DNA, the CDR3 is TGTGCCAGCAGCCCCAGCGGGGGGGCTAGCACAGATACGCAGTATTTT.

This clonotype was counted a few times. CDR3 residues: CASSATGSYEQYF. The CDR3 nucleotides read TGTGCCAGCAGTGCCACAGGTAGCTACGAGCAGTACTTC. J is TRBJ2-7 and V is TRBV12-3 or TRBV12-4; possibly TRBD1 for D (5 bases). Trimming pared 5 bases from V and 3 bases from J, leaving 11 bases between. The length of the CDR3 is 13 residues.

This clonotype was picked up a small number of times. The rearrangement joins TRBV15 to TRBJ2-7; maybe TRBD2 (6 bases). Trimming removed 0 bases at V and 2 bases at J, with 11 bases between. CDR1 is LNHNV, CDR2 YYDKDF, per germline (reference sequence). CDR3 length equals 15 residues. CDR3 sequence: CATSRDLGGAYEQYF. CDR3 bases: TGTGCCACCAGCAGAGATCTAGGAGGGGCCTACGAGCAGTACTTC.

The chain recombines TRBV29-1 with TRBJ2-6; tentatively, D is TRBD1 (6 bases). The germline V gene encodes CDR1 SQVTM and CDR2 ANQGSEA. CDR3 size: 16 residues. Trimming pared 6 bases from V and 1 base from J, leaving 16 bases between. For the CDR3, the DNA is TGCAGCGTCGGCCCTGAAGGGGGATCTGGGGCCAACGTCCTGACTTTC. Translated: CSVGPEGGSGANVLTF.

This clonotype was seen more than once but under ten times. This chain uses TRBV7-9 with TRBJ1-2, with D perhaps matching TRBD1 (5 bases). Germline V CDR1 and CDR2: SEHNR, FQNEAQ (reference sequence). The V and J ends lost 5 bases and 1 base respectively, with 11 bases between them. The CDR3 sequence is 14 residues long. As DNA, the CDR3 is TGTGCCAGCAGCCTATCGACAGTTAACTATGGCTACACCTTC. It encodes CASSLSTVNYGYTF.

This clonotype was seen more than once but under ten times. This rearrangement joins TRBV12-3 or TRBV12-4 to TRBJ2-1, with 11 nucleotides matching TRBD1. The V segment lost 3 bases and the J segment 7 bases; nucleotides outside the gene matches: 5. This CDR3 has 15 residues. The CDR3 DNA reads TGTGCCAGCAGTTTTTGGGACAGGGGGAGGAATGAGCAGTTCTTC. This sequence encodes CASSFWDRGRNEQFF.

The chain has TRBV6-2 or TRBV6-3 and TRBJ1-6, with 8 bases lining up with TRBD1. The V and J ends lost 4 bases and 7 bases, in that order; junction bases with no gene match: 24. The germline gives CDR1 MNHEY, CDR2 SVGEGT. The CDR3 length is 21 residues. The CDR3 nucleotides are TGTGCCAGCAGTTCCCCGCCCGCCGGGACAGGCCCTAGAGGGGTAAATTCACCCCTCCACTTT. Protein product: CASSSPPAGTGPRGVNSPLHF.

With regard to this clonotype: A much more abundant neighbour one base away suggests this may be a read error. The V call is TRBV7-2, the J call TRBJ2-3; D unclear. CDR1 is SGHTA and CDR2 is FQGNSA in the germline V gene. The length of the CDR3 is 12 residues. The DNA for the CDR3 is TGTGTCAGCACCGACCCGAATGATACGCAGTATTTT. Translating gives CVSTDPNDTQYF.

The chain joins TRBV7-2 to TRBJ1-1, with TRBD1 matching over 8 bases. Unmatched junction bases numbered 4, after V lost 2 bases and J lost 8 bases. Germline loops: CDR1 SGHTA, CDR2 FQGNSA. This CDR3 contains 13 residues. Written as DNA, the CDR3 is TGTGCCAGCAGCTTAATGGGGGACAGGGAAGCTTTCTTT. It specifies CASSLMGDREAFF. Together with reference TRBV7-2 and TRBJ1-1, the CDR3 gives the full variable domain: GAGVSQSPSNKVTEKGKDVELRCDPISGHTALYWYRQSLGQGLEFLIYFQGNSAPDKSGLPSDRFSAERTGGSVSTLTIQRTQQEDSAVYLCASSLMGDREAFFGQGTRLTVV.

The V gene is TRBV19, the J gene TRBJ2-5, with 13 bases aligning to TRBD2. V lost 4 bases to trimming and J lost 2 bases; unmatched junction nucleotides: 13. Per the germline V gene, CDR1 is LNHDA and CDR2 is SQIVND (reference sequence). This CDR3 spans 19 amino acids. The CDR3 DNA reads as TGTGCCAGTAGTACCTCCCCCGGACTAGCGGGGGAAGATCAAGAGACCCAGTACTTC. It codes for CASSTSPGLAGEDQETQYF.